These 24 T cell receptor beta chains were all obtained from the same sample, sequenced in a study of shared clonotypes between healthy human individuals. Clones were read by immunoSEQ multiplex PCR, and TCRdb kept only the in-frame ones, dropping some. The sample lists approximately 1,500,000 clones, 98% occurring once. The sequenced sample was naive CD4+ T cells sorted from blood. Indicated subset: CD45RA+ positively selected. These receptors originate from a man under 40 in good health.

This chain uses TRBV19 with TRBJ2-7; perhaps TRBD1 as D (7 bases). There are 16 residues in the CDR3. The V gene lost 5 bases and the J gene lost 2 bases, with 19 bases spanning the gap. Germline V CDR1 and CDR2: LNHDA, SQIVND (reference sequence). CDR3 sequence reads: CASSPQGGQPAYEQYF. For the CDR3, the DNA is TGTGCCAGTAGTCCTCAGGGGGGACAGCCGGCCTACGAGCAGTACTTC.

J is TRBJ2-1 and V is TRBV10-1; perhaps TRBD1 as D (6 bases). This CDR3 region has 14 residues. Germline CDR1 and CDR2: WNHNN and SYGVQD (reference sequence). Trimming left V 5 bases short and J 9 bases short, with 17 bases between. As DNA, the CDR3 is TGCGCCAGCAGTACCGGGACACCGACGGCTGAGCAGTTCTTC. As protein: CASSTGTPTAEQFF.

This rearrangement joins TRBV5-4 to TRBJ2-5; D possibly corresponds to TRBD2 (6 bases). From germline, CDR1 is SGHNT and CDR2 YYREEE (reference sequence). The ends were cut back, 2 bases at V and 2 bases at J, with 10 bases in the middle. CDR3 length: 14 amino acids. CDR3 in amino acids: CASSFRAGQETQYF. CDR3 in DNA: TGTGCCAGCAGCTTTAGGGCGGGACAAGAGACCCAGTACTTC.

The J gene is TRBJ2-5, the V gene TRBV19; D call uncertain. Germline CDR1 and CDR2: LNHDA and SQIVND (reference sequence). The CDR3 spans 14 residues. The V end was cut by 1 base, the J end by 4 bases, with 10 bases between. The CDR3 DNA is TGTGCCAGTAGTATAGGAAAGCGAGGAGAGACCCAGTACTTC. Translated: CASSIGKRGETQYF. Full variable domain (outside the CDR3, taken from reference TRBV19 and TRBJ2-5): DGGITQSPKYLFRKEGQNVTLSCEQNLNHDAMYWYRQDPGQGLRLIYYSQIVNDFQKGDIAEGYSVSREKKESFPLTVTSAQKNPTAFYLCASSIGKRGETQYFGPGTRLLVL.

The chain recombines TRBV5-1 with TRBJ2-7, with 9 bases lining up with TRBD2. This CDR3 has 15 amino acids. Germline values: CDR1 SGHRS, CDR2 YFSETQ. The V gene end was trimmed by 0 bases and the J gene end by 3 bases; junction bases not matched to a gene: 4. The CDR3 DNA reads as TGCGCCAGCAGCTTGGACCCTAGCGGGATCTACGAGCAGTACTTC. It translates to CASSLDPSGIYEQYF.

The J gene is TRBJ2-4, the V gene TRBV19, with 7 bases matching TRBD1. The V gene's germline CDR1 is LNHDA and CDR2 SQIVND (reference sequence). V shed 3 bases and J 2 bases; nucleotides not matched to a gene: 10. The CDR3 has 17 amino acids. In nucleotides, the CDR3 is TGTGCCAGTAGTATCGCGACAGGGAAAAACACCAAAAACATTCAGTACTTC. Translation: CASSIATGKNTKNIQYF. The complete variable domain, with remaining parts taken from reference TRBV19 and TRBJ2-4, reads DGGITQSPKYLFRKEGQNVTLSCEQNLNHDAMYWYRQDPGQGLRLIYYSQIVNDFQKGDIAEGYSVSREKKESFPLTVTSAQKNPTAFYLCASSIATGKNTKNIQYFGAGTRLSVL.

The rearrangement uses TRBV28 and TRBJ2-5, with 9 bases fitting TRBD2. CDR3 length: 15 amino acids. Germline trimming cut 1 base from V and 5 bases from J; bases unmatched to any gene: 5. The V gene's germline CDR1 is MDHEN and CDR2 SYDVKM. CDR3 loop: CASSLLAGVMETQYF. CDR3 in DNA: TGTGCCAGCAGTTTATTAGCGGGAGTTATGGAGACCCAGTACTTC.

CDR3 residues: CASSVSRLAGPYNEQFF. CDR3 in DNA: TGTGCCAGCAGTGTTTCTCGACTAGCGGGACCATACAATGAGCAGTTCTTC. The V and J genes are TRBV2 and TRBJ2-1; 11 bases agree with TRBD2. Germline CDR1 is SNHLY and CDR2 is FYNNEI. CDR3 length equals 17 residues. Trimming cost V 4 bases and J 4 bases; bases outside gene matches: 9.

The chain links TRBV18 to TRBJ2-1, with 8 bases lining up with TRBD1. Losses at the gene ends were 3 bases for V and 8 bases for J; bases not matched to a gene: 18. In germline, CDR1 is KGHSH, CDR2 LQKENI. This CDR3 contains 18 residues. The CDR3 coding sequence is TGTGCCAGCTCACCTCCGCTTCTTGCCGCCGACAGGGGCGATGAGCAGTTCTTC. The encoded protein is CASSPPLLAADRGDEQFF.

V gene TRBV9 combines with J gene TRBJ2-3; weak D call: TRBD2 (6 bases). The ends were cut back, 0 bases at V and 0 bases at J, with 14 bases in the middle. CDR1 and CDR2 from the germline V gene are SGDLS and YYNGEE. The CDR3 extends over 17 amino acids. Here the CDR3 reads CASSVAGRSGSTDTQYF. DNA for the CDR3: TGTGCCAGCAGCGTAGCTGGGAGGAGCGGAAGCACAGATACGCAGTATTTT.

J is TRBJ1-5 and V is TRBV6-4; perhaps TRBD1 as D (6 bases). There are 17 residues in the CDR3. CDR1 and CDR2 from the germline V gene are MRHNA and SNTAGT. V was shortened by 2 bases and J by 2 bases, with 16 bases between the two germline ends. CDR3 in amino acids: CASSDESGESGNQPQHF. The CDR3 bases are TGTGCCAGCAGTGACGAGTCAGGGGAGAGTGGCAATCAGCCCCAGCATTTT.

V is TRBV11-2 and J is TRBJ1-1, with TRBD1 matching 7 bases. The CDR3 length is 14 residues. Germline assignment: CDR1 SGHAT and CDR2 FQNNGV. The V and J ends lost 6 bases and 0 bases, in that order; junction bases with no gene match: 4. DNA of the CDR3: TGTGCCAGCAGGTGGGACAGCATGAACACTGAAGCTTTCTTT. Amino acids: CASRWDSMNTEAFF.

The genes are TRBV5-1 and TRBJ2-5, with D uncertain. The CDR3 length is 14 residues. Trimming cost V 2 bases and J 1 base, with 9 bases left between them. In germline, CDR1 is SGHRS, CDR2 YFSETQ. The CDR3 region has the DNA TGCGCCAGCAGCTTCAACTCAGCCCAAGAGACCCAGTACTTC. Residues: CASSFNSAQETQYF.

This clone was seen a single time. This chain joins TRBV28 and TRBJ2-2; 13 bases match TRBD2. The V and J ends lost 4 bases and 1 base, in that order; junction bases with no gene match: 6. Germline CDR1 MDHEN, CDR2 SYDVKM. The CDR3 totals 18 residues. CDR3 sequence: CASSSRTSGRLNTGELFF. CDR3 DNA: TGTGCCAGCAGTTCTAGGACTAGCGGGAGACTGAACACCGGGGAGCTGTTTTTT.

The gene calls are TRBV14 and TRBJ2-1, with TRBD2 identical over 9 bases. In germline, CDR1 is SGHDN, CDR2 FVKESK. CDR3 size: 16 residues. V was clipped by 2 bases and J by 4 bases; unmatched bases: 6. The CDR3 DNA is TGTGCCAGCAGCCAATCGGGCGGGAGGGATTACAATGAGCAGTTCTTC. Translation gives CASSQSGGRDYNEQFF.

The V call is TRBV5-4, the J call TRBJ1-1; D uncertain. Germline CDR1 SGHNT, CDR2 YYREEE (reference sequence). Between the trimmed V and J ends, which lost 6 bases and 0 bases, there was a span of 12 bases. The CDR3 sequence is 14 residues long. CDR3 protein: CASNPGELNTEAFF. The CDR3 DNA follows: TGTGCCAGCAACCCCGGGGAGTTGAACACTGAAGCTTTCTTT.

The chain links TRBV7-3 to TRBJ2-1, with unresolved D. CDR3 length equals 13 residues. CDR1 is SGHTA, CDR2 FQGTGA, per germline. V lost 0 bases to trimming and J lost 3 bases, with 3 bases between them. The CDR3 sequence: CASSLTIYNEQFF. The CDR3 nucleotides are TGTGCCAGCAGCTTAACTATCTACAATGAGCAGTTCTTC.

The CDR3 loop reads CASSLSRGTSTDTQYF. CDR3 DNA: TGTGCCAGCAGCTTGTCCCGCGGAACTAGCACAGATACGCAGTATTTT. The V and J genes are TRBV5-6 and TRBJ2-3; D gene uncertain. Germline CDR1 is SGHDT and CDR2 is YYEEEE. Between the trimmed V and J ends, which lost 1 base and 0 bases, there was a span of 12 bases. The CDR3 covers 16 residues.

The chain employs TRBV19 and TRBJ1-1; D ambiguous. Germline V lookup: CDR1 LNHDA, CDR2 SQIVND (reference sequence). V lost 6 bases and J 1 base, leaving 9 bases between the germline ends. The CDR3 is 13 amino acids. The CDR3, as DNA: TGTGCCAGTAGCCCTCCAGGGAACACTGAAGCTTTCTTT. This encodes CASSPPGNTEAFF.

CDR3 loop: CASSSGLVYQETQYF. CDR3 nucleotide sequence: TGTGCCAGCAGTTCGGGACTTGTGTACCAAGAGACCCAGTACTTC. The genes are TRBV27 and TRBJ2-5; TRBD2 might be the D (6 bases). V lost 4 bases and J 0 bases, leaving 12 bases between the germline ends. The CDR3 covers 15 residues. Germline V gives CDR1 MNHEY, CDR2 SMNVEV (reference sequence).

This rearrangement joins TRBV7-2 to TRBJ1-5, with no clear D. V lost 5 bases, J lost 6 bases, and 8 bases lay in between. The CDR3 is 12 residues long. Germline assignment: CDR1 SGHTA and CDR2 FQGNSA. CDR3 DNA: TGTGCCAGCAGCCCCCACGCTCAGCCCCAGCATTTT. It translates to CASSPHAQPQHF.

The count of this clone is one. V usage is TRBV11-1 and J usage is TRBJ1-5, with a weak D call TRBD1 (5 bases). The germline V and J ends were trimmed by 4 bases and 1 base, with 8 bases remaining between them. The CDR3 runs 14 residues. Looked up from germline, CDR1 is SGHAT and CDR2 is FQDESV (reference sequence). The CDR3, as DNA: TGTGCCAGCAGCTCCGACAGCAGCAATCAGCCCCAGCATTTT. Protein: CASSSDSSNQPQHF.

The CDR3 is CASRTDRRNTGELFF. Here the CDR3 DNA reads TGTGCCAGCAGAACGGACAGGAGGAACACCGGGGAGCTGTTTTTT. The chain links TRBV27 to TRBJ2-2; 7 bases fit TRBD1. Germline values: CDR1 MNHEY, CDR2 SMNVEV (reference sequence). V lost 6 bases and J lost 1; bases outside the gene matches: 5. There are 15 residues in the CDR3.

The V gene is TRBV6-5, the J gene TRBJ1-2; 7 positions agree with TRBD1. Looked up from germline, CDR1 is MNHEY and CDR2 is SVGAGI. V gave up 6 bases and J gave up 7 bases; unmatched junction bases: 8. This CDR3 has 13 residues. CDR3 amino acids: CASSRDRVSGYTF. CDR3 in DNA: TGTGCCAGCAGCCGAGACAGGGTTTCTGGCTACACCTTC.